This TCR beta chain was profiled in a study of read filtering for tumor transcriptome and immune sequencing. The CDR3 extends over 12 amino acids. Trimming removed 5 bases at V and 3 bases at J, with 8 bases between. The germline gives CDR1 LNHDA, CDR2 SQIVND (reference sequence). The library was built from about 400 ng RNA with molecular barcoded adaptors for alpha/delta and beta/gamma chains. From the reads, TCRdb called clonotypes with MiXCR, one entry per CDR3 protein. This table holds tens of thousands of distinct CDR3 sequences, around 15% found once. This clonotype came up a few times. The chain links TRBV19 to TRBJ2-7; D remains ambiguous. Sequencing used a population of CD138-negative cells sorted from bone marrow. This receptor was identified in a donor at least 40 years old with multiple myeloma. CDR3 residues: CASSSGYYEQYF. The CDR3 DNA follows: TGTGCCAGTAGTTCCGGGTACTACGAGCAGTACTTC.